The 8 T cell receptor beta chains listed next were all sequenced from one sample in a study of cytomegalovirus exposure and HLA in healthy donors. It was with 60 Vbeta and 13 Jbeta primers that the PCR ran. The method was immunoSEQ multiplex PCR; TCRdb's version includes in-frame clones alone and lacks a portion of them. Of some 200,000 clones listed, approximately 83% are singletons. Input material: PBMCs. These receptors were collected from a boy younger than 10 in good health and CMV-seronegative.

This chain uses TRBV25-1 with TRBJ2-1, with D tentatively TRBD2 (7 bases). The CDR3 spans 13 residues. In germline, CDR1 is MGHDK, CDR2 SYGVNS. Trimming stripped 7 bases from V and 12 bases from J, with 19 bases between. The CDR3 DNA reads TGTGCCAGCAACGGCGGGGGCGTCACCTCGCAGTTCTTC. This codes for CASNGGGVTSQFF.

The CDR3 DNA reads TGTGCCAGCAGCTTTGGACTAGCGGACTACAATGAGCAGTTCTTC. Encoded protein: CASSFGLADYNEQFF. The J gene is TRBJ2-1, the V gene TRBV7-2; 10 nucleotides align to TRBD2. After removal of 3 bases from V and 3 bases from J, the junction contained 2 bases not matched to a gene. CDR3 length: 15 residues. CDR1 is SGHTA and CDR2 is FQGNSA in the germline V gene.

V is TRBV19 and J is TRBJ1-3; D is unresolved. Germline CDR1 and CDR2: LNHDA and SQIVND (reference sequence). V lost 3 bases, J lost 0 bases, and 6 bases lay in between. The CDR3 extends over 14 amino acids. This CDR3 reads CASSIRYSGNTIYF. CDR3 in DNA: TGTGCCAGTAGTATCCGGTACTCTGGAAACACCATATATTTT. The full variable domain, rest sourced from reference TRBV19 and TRBJ1-3, is DGGITQSPKYLFRKEGQNVTLSCEQNLNHDAMYWYRQDPGQGLRLIYYSQIVNDFQKGDIAEGYSVSREKKESFPLTVTSAQKNPTAFYLCASSIRYSGNTIYFGEGSWLTVV.

J is TRBJ2-1 and V is TRBV2; TRBD2 might be the D (7 bases). Germline V gene sequence: CDR1 SNHLY, CDR2 FYNNEI. The CDR3 runs to 17 residues. The ends were cut back, 0 bases at V and 2 bases at J, with 14 bases in the middle. In nucleotides, the CDR3 is TGTGCCAGCAGTGAAGCGGGGGCGCGGGGGCCCTACAATGAGCAGTTCTTC. It yields the protein CASSEAGARGPYNEQFF. The whole variable domain, filled in from reference TRBV2 and TRBJ2-1, reads EPEVTQTPSHQVTQMGQEVILRCVPISNHLYFYWYRQILGQKVEFLVSFYNNEISEKSEIFDDQFSVERPDGSNFTLKIRSTKLEDSAMYFCASSEAGARGPYNEQFFGPGTRLTVL.

DNA of the CDR3: TGTGCCAGCAGCCAAGAATCAGAACAGTTGAATTCACCCCTCCACTTT. It yields the protein CASSQESEQLNSPLHF. V is TRBV4-2 and J is TRBJ1-6, with unresolved D. In germline, CDR1 is LGHNA, CDR2 YNFKEQ. This CDR3 is built from 16 residues. Trimming left V 0 bases short and J 7 bases short, with 13 bases between.

The chain joins TRBV27 to TRBJ1-6; TRBD1 agrees at 7 bases. Trimming at V came to 6 bases and at J to 10 bases, leaving 6 bases not matched to a gene. Germline loops: CDR1 MNHEY, CDR2 SMNVEV (reference sequence). The CDR3 covers 13 residues. CDR3 region: CASRDRWGSPLHF. The DNA for the CDR3 is TGTGCCAGCAGGGACAGGTGGGGCTCACCCCTCCACTTT.

This chain links TRBV4-3 with TRBJ2-5, with 8 bases matching TRBD2. Germline-derived CDR1 and CDR2 are LGHNA and YSLEER. This CDR3 is 16 amino acids long. J gave up 5 bases and V 3 bases, and 11 bases lay outside the gene matches. The CDR3 sequence is CASSHKVGGASETQYF. As DNA, the CDR3 is TGCGCCAGCAGCCATAAAGTCGGGGGGGCCTCTGAGACCCAGTACTTC.

This rearrangement joins TRBV5-4 to TRBJ2-3, with 9 bases aligning to TRBD2. CDR3 length equals 17 residues. With 4 bases clipped from V and 0 bases from J, the junction kept 9 bases outside the gene matches. Germline V gene data show CDR1 as SGHNT and CDR2 as YYREEE (reference sequence). For the CDR3, the DNA is TGTGCCAGCAGCCCCGGGACTAGCCGCGCTAGCACAGATACGCAGTATTTT. Its translation is CASSPGTSRASTDTQYF.